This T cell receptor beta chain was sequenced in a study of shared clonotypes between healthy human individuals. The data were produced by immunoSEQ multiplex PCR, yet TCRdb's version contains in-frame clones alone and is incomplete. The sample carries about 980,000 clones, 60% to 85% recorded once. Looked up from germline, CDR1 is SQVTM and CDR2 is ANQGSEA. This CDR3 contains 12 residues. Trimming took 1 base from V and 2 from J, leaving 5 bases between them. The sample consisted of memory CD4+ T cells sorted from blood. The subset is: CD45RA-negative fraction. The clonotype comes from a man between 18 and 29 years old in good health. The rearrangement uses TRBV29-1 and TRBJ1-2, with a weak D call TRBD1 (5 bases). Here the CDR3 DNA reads TGCAGCGTTGAAGGGGACAACTATGGCTACACCTTC. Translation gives CSVEGDNYGYTF.